These T cell receptor beta chains were read from a single sample in a study of OX40 agonist ivuxolimab in advanced cancers. TCRdb's table, derived via immunoSEQ multiplex PCR, lists solely in-frame clones and lacks some. The repertoire holds some 40,000 clones, with roughly 90% as singletons. Sequenced here: CD4+ or CD8+ T cells sorted from blood, sampled in a trial of the OX40 agonist ivuxolimab. Every receptor here comes from an adult with an advanced solid tumor such as melanoma, head and neck, liver or kidney cancer. Both conserved end residues are part of each CDR3. The order of the fields is clone size, J gene, D gene, V gene, CDR3 DNA, CDR3 protein. A D gene is named only where the DNA matches it firmly. Size values are once, few and many counts, or a class for expanded clones, and some rows have none.

once,TRBJ1-2,NA,TRBV20-1,TGCAGTGCTAGATACGGGGGCTACACCTTC,CSARYGGYTF
NA,TRBJ2-1,TRBD2,TRBV9,TGTGCCAGCAGCCTAACTAGCGGGAGCCTTGAGCAGTTCTTC,CASSLTSGSLEQFF
NA,TRBJ2-1,NA,TRBV6-1,TGTGCCAGCAGTGGAGACAATGAGCAGTTCTTC,CASSGDNEQFF
NA,TRBJ1-5,TRBD1,TRBV7-3,TGTGCCAGCAGCTTAGGGACAGAGGAGTTCAATCAGCCCCAGCATTTT,CASSLGTEEFNQPQHF
NA,TRBJ2-2,TRBD2,TRBV9,TGTGCCAGCAGCCTCAGCGGGATTGTCACCGGGGAGCTGTTTTTT,CASSLSGIVTGELFF
medium-sized,TRBJ2-2,NA,TRBV6-6,TGTGCCAGCAGTTACTCAGGAGTCACCGGGGAGCTGTTTTTT,CASSYSGVTGELFF
once,TRBJ2-3,NA,TRBV7-9,TGTGCCAGCAGCCGAGGAGAAGGGCGAATCACAGATACGCAGTATTTT,CASSRGEGRITDTQYF
NA,TRBJ2-5,NA,TRBV5-8,TGTGCCAGCAGCTTGGGTCAGGGTAGAGAGACCCAGTACTTC,CASSLGQGRETQYF
NA,TRBJ2-6,NA,TRBV14,TGTGCCAGCAGCCAACAGGGAGGTGGGGCCAACGTCCTGACTTTC,CASSQQGGGANVLTF
NA,TRBJ2-7,NA,TRBV7-2,TGTGCCAGCAGCTTAGAGGGCCGGGTCGAGCAGTACTTC,CASSLEGRVEQYF
once,TRBJ2-1,NA,TRBV29-1,TGCAGCGTTGAAGTATCTTACAATGAGCAGTTCTTC,CSVEVSYNEQFF
NA,TRBJ2-4,NA,TRBV6-5,TGTGCCAGCAGTTCCAATACAGGGGGGGGAAACATTCAGTACTTC,CASSSNTGGGNIQYF
NA,TRBJ2-4,TRBD2,TRBV5-6,TGTGCCAGCAGCTGGGGACTAGCGGGGTCCAACATTCAGTACTTC,CASSWGLAGSNIQYF
NA,TRBJ2-7,TRBD1,TRBV14,TGTGCCAGCAGCCAGGGGACAGGGGGCTACGAGCAGTACTTC,CASSQGTGGYEQYF
NA,TRBJ1-5,TRBD1,TRBV6-6,TGTGCCAGCAGTTCCCGGGACAGCTCTAATCAGCCCCAGCATTTT,CASSSRDSSNQPQHF